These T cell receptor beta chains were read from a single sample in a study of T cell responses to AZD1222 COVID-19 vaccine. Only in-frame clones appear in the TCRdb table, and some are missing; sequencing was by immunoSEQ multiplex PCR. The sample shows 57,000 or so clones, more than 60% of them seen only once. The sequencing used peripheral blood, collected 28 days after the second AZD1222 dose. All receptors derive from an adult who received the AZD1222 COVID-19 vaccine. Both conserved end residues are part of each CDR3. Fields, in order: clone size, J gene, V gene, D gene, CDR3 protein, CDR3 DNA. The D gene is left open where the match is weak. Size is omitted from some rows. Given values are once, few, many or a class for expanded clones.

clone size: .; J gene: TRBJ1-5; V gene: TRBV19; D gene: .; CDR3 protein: CASSMALRPFHNQPQHF; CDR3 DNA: TGTGCCAGTAGTATGGCGCTCAGACCCTTCCACAATCAGCCCCAGCATTTT
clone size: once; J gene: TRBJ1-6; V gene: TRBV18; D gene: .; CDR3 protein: CASSPLDGQEYSPLHF; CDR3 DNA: TGTGCCAGCTCACCCTTAGATGGACAAGAATATTCACCCCTCCACTTT
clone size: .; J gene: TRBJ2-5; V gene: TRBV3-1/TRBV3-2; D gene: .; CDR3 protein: CASSLLPGSLQETQYF; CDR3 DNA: TGTGCCAGCAGCCTCCTTCCTGGGTCCCTCCAAGAGACCCAGTACTTC
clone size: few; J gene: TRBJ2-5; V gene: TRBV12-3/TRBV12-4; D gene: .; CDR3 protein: CASSSGSETQYF; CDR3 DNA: TGTGCCAGCAGTTCGGGCAGCGAGACCCAGTACTTC
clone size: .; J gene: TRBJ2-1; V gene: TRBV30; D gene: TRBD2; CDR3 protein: CAWISGGSSYSYNEQFF; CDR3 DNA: TGTGCCTGGATTAGCGGGGGGTCTTCATACTCCTACAATGAGCAGTTCTTC
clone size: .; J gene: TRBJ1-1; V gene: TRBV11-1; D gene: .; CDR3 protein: CASSFVGGNTEAFF; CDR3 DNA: TGTGCCAGCAGCTTTGTGGGGGGGAACACTGAAGCTTTCTTT
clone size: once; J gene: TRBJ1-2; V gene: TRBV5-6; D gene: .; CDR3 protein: CASSFGQSNYGYTF; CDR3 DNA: TGTGCCAGCAGCTTCGGGCAGAGTAACTATGGCTACACCTTC
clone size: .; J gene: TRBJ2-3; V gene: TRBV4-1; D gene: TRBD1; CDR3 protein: CASSLGQGLSTDTQYF; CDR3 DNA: TGCGCCAGCAGCCTCGGACAGGGGCTTAGCACAGATACGCAGTATTTT
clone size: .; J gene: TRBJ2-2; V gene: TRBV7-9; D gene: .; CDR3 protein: CASSPQRRAGELFF; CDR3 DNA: TGTGCCAGCAGCCCGCAGCGGAGGGCCGGGGAGCTGTTTTTT
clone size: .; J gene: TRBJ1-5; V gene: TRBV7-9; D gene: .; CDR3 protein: CASSIGGWEDSNQPQHF; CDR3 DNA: TGTGCCAGCAGCATTGGTGGTTGGGAGGATAGCAATCAGCCCCAGCATTTT
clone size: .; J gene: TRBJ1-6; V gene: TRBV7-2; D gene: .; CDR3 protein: CASSLWTRDSPLHF; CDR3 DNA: TGTGCCAGCAGCTTATGGACCAGGGACTCACCCCTCCACTTT
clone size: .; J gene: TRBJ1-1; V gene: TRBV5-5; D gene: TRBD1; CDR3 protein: CASTRGQGAGNTEAFF; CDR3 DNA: TGTGCCAGCACCAGAGGGCAGGGGGCCGGGAACACTGAAGCTTTCTTT
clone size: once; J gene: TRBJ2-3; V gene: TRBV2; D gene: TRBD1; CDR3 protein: CASSPRQGPSSTDTQYF; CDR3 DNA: TGTGCCAGCAGTCCCCGACAGGGCCCCTCTAGCACAGATACGCAGTATTTT
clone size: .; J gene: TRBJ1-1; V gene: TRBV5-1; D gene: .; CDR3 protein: CASSWTGSGANTEAFF; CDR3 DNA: TGCGCCAGCAGCTGGACGGGGTCGGGGGCAAACACTGAAGCTTTCTTT
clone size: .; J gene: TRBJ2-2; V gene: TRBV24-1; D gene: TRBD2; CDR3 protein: CATSDAGANTGELFF; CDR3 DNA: TGTGCCACCAGTGATGCGGGGGCGAACACCGGGGAGCTGTTTTTT
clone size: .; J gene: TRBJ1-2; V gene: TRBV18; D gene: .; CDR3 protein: CASSPLTTNYGYTF; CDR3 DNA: TGTGCCAGCTCACCCCTCACGACGAACTATGGCTACACCTTC
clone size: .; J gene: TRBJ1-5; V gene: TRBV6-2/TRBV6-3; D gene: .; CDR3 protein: CASSLQGGNQPQHF; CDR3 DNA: TGTGCCAGCAGTTTGCAGGGAGGCAATCAGCCCCAGCATTTT
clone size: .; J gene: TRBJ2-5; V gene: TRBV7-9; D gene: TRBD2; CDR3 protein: CASSSNSGRETQYF; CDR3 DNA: TGTGCCAGCAGCTCCAATTCCGGGAGGGAGACCCAGTACTTC
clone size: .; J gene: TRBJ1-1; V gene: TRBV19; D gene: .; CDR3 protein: CASNSLRYPNTEAFF; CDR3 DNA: TGTGCCAGTAATTCTCTCAGATACCCGAACACTGAAGCTTTCTTT
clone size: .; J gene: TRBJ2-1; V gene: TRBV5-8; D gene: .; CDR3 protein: CASSLNQYNEQFF; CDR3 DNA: TGTGCCAGCAGCTTGAACCAGTACAATGAGCAGTTCTTC
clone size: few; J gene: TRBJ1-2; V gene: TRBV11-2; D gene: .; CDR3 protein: CASSLNRVYGYTF; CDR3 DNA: TGTGCCAGCAGCTTAAACAGGGTCTATGGCTACACCTTC
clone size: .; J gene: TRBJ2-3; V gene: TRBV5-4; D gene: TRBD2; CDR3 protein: CASSLGGSGGDTQYF; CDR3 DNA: TGTGCCAGCAGCTTGGGGGGTAGCGGGGGTGATACGCAGTATTTT
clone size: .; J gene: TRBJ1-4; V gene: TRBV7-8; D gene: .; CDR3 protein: CASSYLRGGWGANEKLFF; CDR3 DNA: TGTGCCAGCAGCTATCTTAGGGGGGGCTGGGGAGCTAATGAAAAACTGTTTTTT
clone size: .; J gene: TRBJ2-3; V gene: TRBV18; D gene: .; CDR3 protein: CASSPTNPTDTQYF; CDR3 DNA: TGTGCCAGCTCACCAACAAACCCCACAGATACGCAGTATTTT
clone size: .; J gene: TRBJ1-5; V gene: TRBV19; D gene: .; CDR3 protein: CASSIDQEDQPQHF; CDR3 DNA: TGTGCCAGTAGTATAGATCAGGAGGATCAGCCCCAGCATTTT
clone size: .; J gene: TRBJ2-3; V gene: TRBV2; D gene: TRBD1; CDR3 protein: CASSGGTGLPDTQYF; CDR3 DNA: TGTGCCAGCAGTGGGGGGACAGGGCTACCCGATACGCAGTATTTT
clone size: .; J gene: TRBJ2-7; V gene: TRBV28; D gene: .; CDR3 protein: CASSLAGDASGRKQYF; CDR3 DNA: TGTGCCAGCAGTTTAGCAGGGGACGCCTCTGGGAGGAAGCAGTACTTC
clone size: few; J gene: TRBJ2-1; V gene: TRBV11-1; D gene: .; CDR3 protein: CASTDRSSYNEQFF; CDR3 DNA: TGTGCCAGTACAGACAGGAGCTCCTACAATGAGCAGTTCTTC
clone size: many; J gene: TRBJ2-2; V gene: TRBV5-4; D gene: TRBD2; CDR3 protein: CASRDPKAGGPNTGELFF; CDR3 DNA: TGTGCCAGCAGAGACCCTAAGGCGGGGGGTCCCAACACCGGGGAGCTGTTTTTT
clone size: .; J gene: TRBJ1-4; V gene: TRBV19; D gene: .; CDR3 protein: CASSIAAGATNEKLFF; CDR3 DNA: TGTGCCAGTAGTATAGCGGCAGGCGCAACTAATGAAAAACTGTTTTTT
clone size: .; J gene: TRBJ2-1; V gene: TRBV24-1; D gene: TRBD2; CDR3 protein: CATSDGLAGGWNEQFF; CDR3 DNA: TGTGCCACCAGTGATGGACTAGCGGGGGGATGGAATGAGCAGTTCTTC
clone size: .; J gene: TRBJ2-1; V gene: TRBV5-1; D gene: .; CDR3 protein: CASSLETRGNEQFF; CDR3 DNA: TGCGCCAGCAGCTTAGAAACTCGGGGGAATGAGCAGTTCTTC
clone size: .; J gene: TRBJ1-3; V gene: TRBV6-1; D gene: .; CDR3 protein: CASSDDPPPGITIYF; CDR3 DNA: TGTGCCAGCAGTGACGATCCCCCTCCAGGAATCACCATATATTTT
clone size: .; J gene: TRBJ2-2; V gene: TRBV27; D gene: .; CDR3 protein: CASSLLENTGELFF; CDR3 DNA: TGTGCCAGCAGTTTATTGGAGAACACCGGGGAGCTGTTTTTT
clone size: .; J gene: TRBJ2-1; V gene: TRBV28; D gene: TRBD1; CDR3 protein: CASQQGTGLDNEQFF; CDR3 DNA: TGTGCCAGCCAGCAGGGGACAGGGCTCGACAATGAGCAGTTCTTC
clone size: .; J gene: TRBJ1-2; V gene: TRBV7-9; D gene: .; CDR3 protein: CASSLDGWGYTF; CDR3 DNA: TGTGCCAGCAGCTTGGACGGGTGGGGCTACACCTTC
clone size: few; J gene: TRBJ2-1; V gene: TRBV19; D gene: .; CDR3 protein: CASRNSYNEQFF; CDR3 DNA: TGTGCCAGTAGAAACTCCTACAATGAGCAGTTCTTC
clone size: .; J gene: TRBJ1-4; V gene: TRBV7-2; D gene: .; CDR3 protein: CASSLPPAEKLFF; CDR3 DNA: TGTGCCAGCAGCTTGCCCCCAGCAGAAAAACTGTTTTTT
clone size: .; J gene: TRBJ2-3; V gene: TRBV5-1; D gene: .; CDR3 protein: CASSETRSTDTQYF; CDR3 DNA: TGCGCCAGCAGTGAGACTAGAAGCACAGATACGCAGTATTTT
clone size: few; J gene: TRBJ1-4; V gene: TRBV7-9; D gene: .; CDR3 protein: CASSLALGGEKLFF; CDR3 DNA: TGTGCCAGCAGCTTAGCGCTTGGGGGGGAAAAACTGTTTTTT
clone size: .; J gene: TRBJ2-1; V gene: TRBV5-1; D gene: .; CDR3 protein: CASSSGLNEQFF; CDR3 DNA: TGCGCCAGCAGTTCGGGGCTCAATGAGCAGTTCTTC
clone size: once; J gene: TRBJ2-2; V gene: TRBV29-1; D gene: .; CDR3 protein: CSVEEGTYTGELFF; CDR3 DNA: TGCAGCGTTGAAGAGGGGACGTACACCGGGGAGCTGTTTTTT
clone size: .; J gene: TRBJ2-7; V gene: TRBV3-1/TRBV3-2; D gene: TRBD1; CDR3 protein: CASSQAGTGPEQYF; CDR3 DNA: TGTGCCAGCAGCCAAGCCGGGACAGGCCCCGAGCAGTACTTC
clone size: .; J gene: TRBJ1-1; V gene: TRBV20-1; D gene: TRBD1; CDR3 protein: CSASAPGTGVTEAFF; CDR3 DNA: TGCAGTGCTAGTGCGCCCGGGACAGGGGTCACTGAAGCTTTCTTT
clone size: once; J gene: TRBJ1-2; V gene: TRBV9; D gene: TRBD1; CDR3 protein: CASSAGQGANGYTF; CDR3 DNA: TGTGCCAGCAGCGCGGGACAGGGGGCTAATGGCTACACCTTC
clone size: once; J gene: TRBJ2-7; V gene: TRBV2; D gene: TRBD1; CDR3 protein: CASSITGGSYEQYF; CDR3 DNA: TGTGCCAGCAGTATAACAGGGGGGAGTTACGAGCAGTACTTC
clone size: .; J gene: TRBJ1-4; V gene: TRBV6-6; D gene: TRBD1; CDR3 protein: CASSPTHDRGLSEKLFF; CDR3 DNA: TGTGCCAGCAGTCCGACACACGACAGGGGCCTGAGTGAAAAACTGTTTTTT
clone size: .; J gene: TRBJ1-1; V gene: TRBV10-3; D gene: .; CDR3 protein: CAISGPGEGEAFF; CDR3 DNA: TGTGCCATCAGCGGCCCAGGTGAAGGTGAAGCTTTCTTT
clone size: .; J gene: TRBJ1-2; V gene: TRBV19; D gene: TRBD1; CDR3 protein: CASSRDRGTYGYTF; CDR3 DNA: TGTGCCAGTAGTAGAGACAGGGGAACCTATGGCTACACCTTC
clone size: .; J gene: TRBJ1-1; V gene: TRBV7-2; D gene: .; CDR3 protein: CASSTQGDTEAFF; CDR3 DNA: TGTGCCAGCAGCACACAAGGCGACACTGAAGCTTTCTTT